One sample yielded the 3 T cell receptor beta chains listed below, sequenced in a study of blood T cell repertoires in COVID-19. The method was immunoSEQ multiplex PCR; TCRdb's version includes in-frame clones alone and lacks a portion of them. The data show about 140,000 clones, about four fifths seen once. Sequenced sample: peripheral blood. These receptor sequences come from a woman in her sixties or seventies with active or convalescent COVID-19.

The chain joins TRBV4-1 to TRBJ1-4; D perhaps matches TRBD1 (5 bases). The CDR3 covers 16 residues. Germline CDR1 is MGHRA and CDR2 is YSYEKL. Trimming removed 3 bases from V and 4 bases from J, with 15 bases in between. The CDR3 sequence: CASSQTNRFHNEKLFF. CDR3 sequence (DNA): TGCGCCAGCAGCCAGACCAACAGGTTTCATAATGAAAAACTGTTTTTT.

This sequence joins TRBV4-1 and TRBJ2-1; 9 nucleotides agree with TRBD2. J was trimmed by 4 bases and V by 2 bases; bases with no gene match: 18. The CDR3 extends over 20 amino acids. The germline gives CDR1 MGHRA, CDR2 YSYEKL. The CDR3 bases are TGCGCCAGCAGCCAAAGAAAGGGCGGGGGGGCAACCCCGGGGTACAATGAGCAGTTCTTC. It encodes CASSQRKGGGATPGYNEQFF.

The V and J genes are TRBV10-3 and TRBJ1-1; D remains ambiguous. Trimming shortened V by 0 bases and J by 8 bases, and 4 bases separated the two germline ends. The CDR3 totals 11 residues. CDR1 and CDR2 (germline): ENHRY, SYGVKD. The CDR3: CAISESSEAFF. CDR3 nucleotides: TGTGCCATCAGTGAGTCGTCGGAAGCTTTCTTT.